This paragraph reports one TCR beta chain. This clonotype was counted only a few times. Its specific antigen is unknown. Base qualities were left out, and no much larger clone turns up one base away. The data are from a study of blood T cells in healthy people across ages (dated by TCRdb to the mid-2010s). Study-level background: In model experiments, template switching captured about one uniquely barcoded TCR beta cDNA molecule for every two T cells. To track age-related changes in TCR beta repertoire diversity, the study relied on deep sequencing normalized with unique cDNA molecular identifiers. The donors were divided into four age groups: young (average approximately 17 years), middle-aged (around 41), aged (approximately 64) and long-lived (around 80). For two donors (one aged 18 to 30 and one aged 80 or older), the study analyzed two additional independent replicas of 1 million unique cDNA reads from the same blood draw. Study-wide findings and limitations: Compared with the aged group, the long-lived group had more naive CD4+ T cells, fewer expanded clones and increased TCR diversity, a pattern suggesting age selection. Bulk unsorted PBMC profiling prevented conclusive comparison of naive and antigen-experienced compartments. Estimates of total diversity from one million sequenced T cells were regarded as lower bounds and underestimates. The CMV infection status of donors was not known, potentially confounding age-related changes in expanded clonotypes. The percentage of naive T cells measured by flow cytometry correlated strongly with observed TCR beta diversity. Observed TCR beta diversity per million T cells fell roughly linearly with age, and a significant reduction was already apparent by age roughly 40.

The 40 or so donors, aged about 6 to 90 years, were systemically healthy Caucasian individuals from Russia. Approximately 10 milliliters of peripheral blood were collected from each donor into EDTA-treated Vacutainer tubes. Ficoll-Paque density-gradient centrifugation was used to isolate PBMCs, with at least 6 million obtained per sample. Total RNA, at least 5.5 micrograms per sample, was extracted from PBMCs with Trizol reagent. Naive CD45RAhigh/CD27high T cell percentages were measured by flow cytometry on a PBMC aliquot from every donor. Library preparation used 5' RACE. Sequenced on an Illumina HiSeq 2500. A second PCR of roughly 6 to 11 cycles was run with a J-beta primer mix and a sample-barcoded 5' primer. A unique molecular identifier was introduced onto each TCR beta cDNA molecule by a template-switch 5' adaptor carrying 12 random nucleotides. Each sample yielded at least 2.5 million CDR3-containing paired-end reads. First-strand cDNA was synthesized from all RNA with the Mint cDNA synthesis kit, primed by a TRBC-specific oligonucleotide. Following uracil-DNA glycosylase treatment, a first 18-cycle PCR with universal primers M1SS and BC2_uni_R was performed on all cDNA. The study's processing was this. Normalization of each sample was performed by random selection of 1 million high-quality reads, each carrying a distinct molecular identifier. Instead of being binned into consensus sequences, reads that shared molecular identifiers were thrown out. CDR3 identification, clonotype clustering and error correction used MiTCR with a Q25 quality threshold and the strictest error-elimination algorithm. A nonparametric unseen species model using Euler transformation provided a lower-bound estimate of total TCR beta diversity. Clones were called with MiXCR by TCRdb after fastp trimmed the public reads at Q25, and only in-frame beta chains were retained. Each CDR3 protein gets just one entry, which takes the most common genes and DNA from the rows behind it. The V and J calls and clone size are TCRdb's, not the authors'. In all, the sample holds more than 900,000 distinct CDR3 sequences, and almost 30% of those were seen once. Together, the top ten hold 10% of the sample.

CDR1 is given as DFQATT and CDR2 as SNEGSKA, both from the germline V gene (reference sequence). Spanning cysteine to phenylalanine, the CDR3 consists of 19 amino acids. Solely the CDR3 DNA is kept, with 57 bases framed from the first base. V trim: 2 bases; J trim: 4 bases; unmatched bases: 12. These records were also assigned to another study, of T cells of mothers and their children. As the second paper documents: The donors were nine systemically healthy Caucasian individuals, made up of three mothers and their six children. cDNA synthesis used all of the extracted RNA, with roughly 1.5 ug of RNA in each 15 ul reaction. In the second PCR, the M1S primer introduced both the sample barcodes and 2-4 random nucleotides. More than 8 million TCR beta CDR3 reads were obtained from each mother, and some 3.3 million reads were obtained from each child. TCR recombination output is similarly shaped by thymic selection in related and unrelated pairs, with a minor effect exerted by inherited differences. Normalized repertoire overlap was always slightly but never significantly higher in related than unrelated mother-child pairs. Persistent microchimeric T cell clones were not detected, at a sensitivity of about 100 clones per million clonotypes. Deep NGS was used in the study to compare the TCR beta repertoires of mothers and children and to look for features that separate related mother-child pairs from unrelated individuals. The mean age was approximately 41 +/- 4 years for the mothers and 11 +/- 4 years for the children. After adapter ligation with NEBNext reagents, the libraries were sequenced on Illumina HiSeq 2000 with 100+100 nt paired-end reads. To avoid cross-contamination, the mother libraries and the child libraries were prepared a month apart and sequenced in separate runs. For each donor, between about 450,000 and 2,300,000 distinct TCR beta clonotypes were identified. Naive TCR beta clonotypes were estimated from low-frequency clonotypes matched to each donor's FACS-determined naive share, without sorting.

The sequenced material came from blood. This receptor was taken from a middle-aged woman in good health. The chain is encoded by TRBV20-1 joined to TRBJ2-3; the junction holds 16 bases that match TRBD2. Here is the DNA: TGCAGTGCTAGACCCTGGGGGACTAGCGGGGGGGCAGTGTCAGATACGCAGTATTTT. Its translation reads: CSARPWGTSGGAVSDTQYF.